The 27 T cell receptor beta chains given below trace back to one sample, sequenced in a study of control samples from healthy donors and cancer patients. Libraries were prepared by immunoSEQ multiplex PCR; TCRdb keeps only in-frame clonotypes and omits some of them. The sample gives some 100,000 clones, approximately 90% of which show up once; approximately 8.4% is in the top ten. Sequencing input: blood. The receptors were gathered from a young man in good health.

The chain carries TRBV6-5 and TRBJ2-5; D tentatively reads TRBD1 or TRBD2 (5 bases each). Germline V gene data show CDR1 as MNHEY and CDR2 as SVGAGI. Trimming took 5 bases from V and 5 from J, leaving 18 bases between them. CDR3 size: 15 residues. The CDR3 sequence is CASSPEPGPRETQYF. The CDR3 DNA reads TGTGCCAGCAGTCCTGAACCGGGGCCTCGTGAGACCCAGTACTTC.

In nucleotides, the CDR3 is TGTGCCAGCAGTGTCCTAGCGGGAGAATGGCCCGGGGAGCTGTTTTTT. This encodes CASSVLAGEWPGELFF. The chain uses TRBV28 and TRBJ2-2, with TRBD2 matching over 10 bases. The CDR3 spans 16 residues. With 5 bases clipped from V and 6 bases from J, the junction kept 9 bases outside the gene matches. Germline assignment: CDR1 MDHEN and CDR2 SYDVKM.

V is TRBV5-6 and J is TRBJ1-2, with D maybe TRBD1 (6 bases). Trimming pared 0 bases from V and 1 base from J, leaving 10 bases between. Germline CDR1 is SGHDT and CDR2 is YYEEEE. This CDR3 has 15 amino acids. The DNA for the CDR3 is TGTGCCAGCAGCTTGGACAGGGTTTTTAACTATGGCTACACCTTC. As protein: CASSLDRVFNYGYTF.

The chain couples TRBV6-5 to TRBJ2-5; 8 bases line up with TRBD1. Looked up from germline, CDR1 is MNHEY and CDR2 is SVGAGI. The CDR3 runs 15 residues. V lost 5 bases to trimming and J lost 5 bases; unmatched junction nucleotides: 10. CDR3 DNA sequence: TGTGCCAGCAGTCAGGGACAGGCAAAAGGGGAGACCCAGTACTTC. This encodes CASSQGQAKGETQYF.

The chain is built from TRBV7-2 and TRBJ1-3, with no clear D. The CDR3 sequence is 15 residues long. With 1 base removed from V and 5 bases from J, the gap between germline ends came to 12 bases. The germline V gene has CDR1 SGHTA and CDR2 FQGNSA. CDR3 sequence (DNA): TGTGCCAGCAGCTTAGTAGGCCAGGAGAGAAACACCATATATTTT. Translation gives CASSLVGQERNTIYF.

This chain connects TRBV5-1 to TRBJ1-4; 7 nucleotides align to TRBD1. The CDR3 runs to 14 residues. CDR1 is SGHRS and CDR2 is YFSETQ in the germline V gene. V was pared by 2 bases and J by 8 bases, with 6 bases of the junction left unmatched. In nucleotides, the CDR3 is TGCGCCAGCAGCTTCAACAGGGGACAAGAAAAACTGTTTTTT. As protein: CASSFNRGQEKLFF.

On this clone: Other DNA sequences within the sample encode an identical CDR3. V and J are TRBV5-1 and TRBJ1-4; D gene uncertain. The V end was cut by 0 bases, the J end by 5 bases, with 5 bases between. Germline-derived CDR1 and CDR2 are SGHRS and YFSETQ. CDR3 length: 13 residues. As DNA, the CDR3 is TGCGCCAGCAGCTTGGGGACCAATGAAAAACTGTTTTTT. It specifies CASSLGTNEKLFF.

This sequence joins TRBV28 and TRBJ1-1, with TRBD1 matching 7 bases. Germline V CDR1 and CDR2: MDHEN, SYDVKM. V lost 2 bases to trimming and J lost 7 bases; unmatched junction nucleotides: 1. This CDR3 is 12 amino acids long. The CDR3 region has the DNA TGTGCCAGCAGTTTAGGGACAGATGAAGCTTTCTTT. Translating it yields CASSLGTDEAFF.

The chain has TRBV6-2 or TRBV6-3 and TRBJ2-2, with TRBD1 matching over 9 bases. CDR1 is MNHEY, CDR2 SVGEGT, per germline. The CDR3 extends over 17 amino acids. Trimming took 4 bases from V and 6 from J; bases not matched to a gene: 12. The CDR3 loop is CASSSDRGRMRSGELFF. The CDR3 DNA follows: TGTGCCAGCAGTTCGGACAGGGGAAGAATGCGGTCCGGGGAGCTGTTTTTT.

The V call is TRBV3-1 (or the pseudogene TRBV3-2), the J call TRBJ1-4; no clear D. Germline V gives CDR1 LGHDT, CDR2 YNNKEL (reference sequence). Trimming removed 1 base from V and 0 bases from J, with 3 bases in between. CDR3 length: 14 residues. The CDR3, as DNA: TGTGCCAGCAGCCAAGCAGCAACTAATGAAAAACTGTTTTTT. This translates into CASSQAATNEKLFF.

As DNA, the CDR3 is TGTGCCAGCAGCTGGTCCGGGACACCTTACGAGCAGTACTTC. This encodes CASSWSGTPYEQYF. V and J are TRBV7-9 and TRBJ2-7, with D maybe TRBD1 (6 bases). This CDR3 spans 14 amino acids. In germline, CDR1 is SEHNR, CDR2 FQNEAQ (reference sequence). V dropped 4 bases and J dropped 4 bases, with 14 bases sitting between them.

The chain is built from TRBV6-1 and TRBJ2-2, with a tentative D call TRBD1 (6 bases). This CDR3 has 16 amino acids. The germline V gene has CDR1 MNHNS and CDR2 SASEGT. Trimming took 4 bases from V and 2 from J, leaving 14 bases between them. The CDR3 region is CASSGGQDPNTGELFF. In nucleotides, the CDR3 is TGTGCCAGCAGTGGGGGGCAGGACCCTAACACCGGGGAGCTGTTTTTT.

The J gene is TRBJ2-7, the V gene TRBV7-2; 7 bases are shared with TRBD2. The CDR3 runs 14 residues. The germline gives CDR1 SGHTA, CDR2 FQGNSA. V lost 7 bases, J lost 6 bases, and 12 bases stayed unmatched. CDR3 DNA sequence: TGTGCCAGCACCCGGGGGGTAGCGATTTCCGAGCAGTACTTC. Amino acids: CASTRGVAISEQYF.

CDR3 protein: CASSRPPSNNEQFF. CDR3 bases: TGTGCCAGCAGCAGACCCCCTAGCAACAATGAGCAGTTCTTC. The chain links TRBV11-2 to TRBJ2-1; D may be TRBD2 (5 bases). CDR1 is SGHAT and CDR2 is FQNNGV in the germline V gene. V was shortened by 5 bases and J by 5 bases, with 13 bases between the two germline ends. The CDR3 spans 14 residues.

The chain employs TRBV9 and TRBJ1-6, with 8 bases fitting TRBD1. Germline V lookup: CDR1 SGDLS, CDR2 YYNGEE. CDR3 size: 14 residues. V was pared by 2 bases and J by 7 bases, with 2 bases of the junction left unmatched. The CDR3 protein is CASSVRDRNSPLHF. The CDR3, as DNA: TGTGCCAGCAGCGTCCGGGACAGGAATTCACCCCTCCACTTT.

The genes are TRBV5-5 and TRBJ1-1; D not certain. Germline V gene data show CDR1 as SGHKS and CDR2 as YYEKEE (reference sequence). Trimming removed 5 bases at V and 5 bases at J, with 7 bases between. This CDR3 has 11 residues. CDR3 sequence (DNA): TGTGCCAGCAGGACGGAGACTGAAGCTTTCTTT. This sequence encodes CASRTETEAFF.

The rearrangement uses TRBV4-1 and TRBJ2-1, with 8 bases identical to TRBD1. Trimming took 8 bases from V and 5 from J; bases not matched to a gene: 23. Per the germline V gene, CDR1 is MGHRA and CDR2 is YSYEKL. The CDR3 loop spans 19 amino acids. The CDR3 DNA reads TGCGCCAGCCGGCGAAGGACAGGGAAACACACGGTAGGGGACAATGAGCAGTTCTTC. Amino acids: CASRRRTGKHTVGDNEQFF.

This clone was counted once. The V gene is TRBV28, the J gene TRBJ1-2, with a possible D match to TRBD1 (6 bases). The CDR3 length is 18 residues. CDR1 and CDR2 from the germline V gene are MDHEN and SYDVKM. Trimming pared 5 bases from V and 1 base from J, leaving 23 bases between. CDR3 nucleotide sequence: TGTGCCAGCAGTCCCCCCACAGGGACCAACTTTTTTAACTATGGCTACACCTTC. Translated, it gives CASSPPTGTNFFNYGYTF.

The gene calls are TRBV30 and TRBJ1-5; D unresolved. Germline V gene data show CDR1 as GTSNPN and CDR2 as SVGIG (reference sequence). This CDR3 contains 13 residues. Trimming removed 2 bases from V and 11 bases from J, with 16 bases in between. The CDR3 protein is CAWSPTVGLTQHF. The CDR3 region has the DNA TGTGCCTGGAGTCCCACAGTGGGGTTGACCCAGCATTTT. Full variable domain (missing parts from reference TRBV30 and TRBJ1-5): SQTIHQWPATLVQPVGSPLSLECTVEGTSNPNLYWYRQAAGRGLQLLFYSVGIGQISSEVPQNLSASRPQDRQFILSSKKLLLSDSGFYLCAWSPTVGLTQHFGDGTRLSIL.

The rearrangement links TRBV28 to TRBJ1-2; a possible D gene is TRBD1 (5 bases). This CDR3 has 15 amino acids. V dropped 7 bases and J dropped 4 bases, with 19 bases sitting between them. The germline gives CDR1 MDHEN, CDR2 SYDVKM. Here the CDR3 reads CASTPSGEQGYGYTF. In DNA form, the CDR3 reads TGTGCCAGCACTCCCAGTGGGGAGCAGGGCTATGGCTACACCTTC.

In nucleotides, the CDR3 is TGCGCCAGCAGTGAGGGACAGGGCTATGGCTACACCTTC. Protein: CASSEGQGYGYTF. The J gene is TRBJ1-2, the V gene TRBV10-2; TRBD1 matches 8 bases. The CDR3 is 13 amino acids. Germline V gene data show CDR1 as WSHSY and CDR2 as SAAADI. The V and J ends lost 2 bases and 4 bases, in that order; junction bases with no gene match: 0.

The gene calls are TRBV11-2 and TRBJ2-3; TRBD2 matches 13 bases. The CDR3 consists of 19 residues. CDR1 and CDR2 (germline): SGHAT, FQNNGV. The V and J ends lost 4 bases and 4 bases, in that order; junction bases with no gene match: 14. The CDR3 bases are TGTGCCAGCAGCTCGGGACTAGCGGGACTGGGGTGGCCCCCAGATACGCAGTATTTT. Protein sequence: CASSSGLAGLGWPPDTQYF.

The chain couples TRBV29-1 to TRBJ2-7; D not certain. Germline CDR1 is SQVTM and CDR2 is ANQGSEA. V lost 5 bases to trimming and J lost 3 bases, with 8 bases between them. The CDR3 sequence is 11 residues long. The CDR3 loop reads CSVSQIYEQYF. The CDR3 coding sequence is TGCAGCGTTTCTCAGATCTACGAGCAGTACTTC.

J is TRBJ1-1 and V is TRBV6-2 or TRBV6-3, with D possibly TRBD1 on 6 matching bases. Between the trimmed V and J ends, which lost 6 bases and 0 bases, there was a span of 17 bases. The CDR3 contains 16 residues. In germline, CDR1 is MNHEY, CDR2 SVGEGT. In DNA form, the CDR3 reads TGTGCCAGCAGCGACCGGGACATTAGCTTGAACACTGAAGCTTTCTTT. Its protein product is CASSDRDISLNTEAFF.

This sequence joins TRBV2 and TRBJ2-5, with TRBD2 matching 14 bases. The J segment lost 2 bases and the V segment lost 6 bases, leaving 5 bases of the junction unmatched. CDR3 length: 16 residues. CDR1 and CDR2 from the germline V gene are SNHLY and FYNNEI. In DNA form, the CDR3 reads TGTGCCAGCAGCGGGACTAGCGGGAGTGGGCAAGAGACCCAGTACTTC. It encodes CASSGTSGSGQETQYF. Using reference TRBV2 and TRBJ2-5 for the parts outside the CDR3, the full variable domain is EPEVTQTPSHQVTQMGQEVILRCVPISNHLYFYWYRQILGQKVEFLVSFYNNEISEKSEIFDDQFSVERPDGSNFTLKIRSTKLEDSAMYFCASSGTSGSGQETQYFGPGTRLLVL.

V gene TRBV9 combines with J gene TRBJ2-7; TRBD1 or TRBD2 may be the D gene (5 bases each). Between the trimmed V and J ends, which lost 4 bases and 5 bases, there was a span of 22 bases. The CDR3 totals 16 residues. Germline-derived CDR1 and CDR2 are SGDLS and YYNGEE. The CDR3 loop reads CASSSRQGRALDEQYF. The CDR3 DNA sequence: TGTGCCAGCAGCTCCCGGCAGGGACGGGCTCTTGACGAGCAGTACTTC. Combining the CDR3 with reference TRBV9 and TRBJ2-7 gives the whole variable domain DSGVTQTPKHLITATGQRVTLRCSPRSGDLSVYWYQQSLDQGLQFLIQYYNGEERAKGNILERFSAQQFPDLHSELNLSSLELGDSALYFCASSSRQGRALDEQYFGPGTRLTVT.

The CDR3 region has the DNA TGTGCCAGCAGTTCAGAAGAAGCGACAGGGTTCTACACCTTC. It codes for CASSSEEATGFYTF. The chain has TRBV28 and TRBJ1-2; 7 bases map to TRBD1. This CDR3 comprises 14 residues. The germline gives CDR1 MDHEN, CDR2 SYDVKM. V was clipped by 4 bases and J by 10 bases; unmatched bases: 12.